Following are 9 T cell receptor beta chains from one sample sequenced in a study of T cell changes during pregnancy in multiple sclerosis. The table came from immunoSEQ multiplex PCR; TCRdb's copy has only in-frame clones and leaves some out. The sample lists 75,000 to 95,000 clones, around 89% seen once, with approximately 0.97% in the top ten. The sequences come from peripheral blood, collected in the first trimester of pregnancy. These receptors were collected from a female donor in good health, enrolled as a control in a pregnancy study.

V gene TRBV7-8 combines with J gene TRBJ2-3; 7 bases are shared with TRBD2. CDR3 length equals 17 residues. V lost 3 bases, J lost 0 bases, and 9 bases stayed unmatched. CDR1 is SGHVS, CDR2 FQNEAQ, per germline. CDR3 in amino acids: CASSLAPGGGSTDTQYF. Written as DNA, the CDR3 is TGTGCCAGCAGCTTGGCCCCTGGCGGGGGTAGCACAGATACGCAGTATTTT.

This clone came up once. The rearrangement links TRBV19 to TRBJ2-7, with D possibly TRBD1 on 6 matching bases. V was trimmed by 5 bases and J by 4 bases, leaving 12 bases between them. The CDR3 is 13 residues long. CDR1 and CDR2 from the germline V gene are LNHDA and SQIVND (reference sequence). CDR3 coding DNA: TGTGCCAGTAGTCCCGGGACAAAATACGAGCAGTACTTC. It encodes CASSPGTKYEQYF. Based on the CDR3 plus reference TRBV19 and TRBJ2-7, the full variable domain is DGGITQSPKYLFRKEGQNVTLSCEQNLNHDAMYWYRQDPGQGLRLIYYSQIVNDFQKGDIAEGYSVSREKKESFPLTVTSAQKNPTAFYLCASSPGTKYEQYFGPGTRLTVT.

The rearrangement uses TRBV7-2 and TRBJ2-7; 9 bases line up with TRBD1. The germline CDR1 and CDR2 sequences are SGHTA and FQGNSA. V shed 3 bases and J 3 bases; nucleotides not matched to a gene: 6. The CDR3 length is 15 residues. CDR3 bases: TGTGCCAGCAGCTTCGCCCCGGGACAGGGCTACGAGCAGTACTTC. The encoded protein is CASSFAPGQGYEQYF.

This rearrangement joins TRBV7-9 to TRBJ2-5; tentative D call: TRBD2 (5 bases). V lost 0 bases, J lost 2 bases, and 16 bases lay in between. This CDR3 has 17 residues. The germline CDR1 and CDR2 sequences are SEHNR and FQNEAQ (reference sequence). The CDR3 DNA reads TGTGCCAGCAGCTTAGCCTCTACGGGGAGAGGACAAGAGACCCAGTACTTC. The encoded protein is CASSLASTGRGQETQYF.

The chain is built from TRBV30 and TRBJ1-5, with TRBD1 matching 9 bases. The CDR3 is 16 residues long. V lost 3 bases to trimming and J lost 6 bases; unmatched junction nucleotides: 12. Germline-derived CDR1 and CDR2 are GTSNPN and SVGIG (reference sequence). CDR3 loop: CAWSKITGDRVQPQHF. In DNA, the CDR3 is TGTGCCTGGAGCAAAATTACCGGGGACAGGGTTCAGCCCCAGCATTTT.

In nucleotides, the CDR3 is TGTGCCAGCAGCGTTGTATCAGGGGGCAAATATGGCTACACCTTC. As protein: CASSVVSGGKYGYTF. The chain combines TRBV9 with TRBJ1-2, with TRBD1 matching over 8 bases. CDR1 SGDLS and CDR2 YYNGEE come from the germline V gene. CDR3 length equals 15 residues. Unmatched junction bases numbered 8, after V lost 2 bases and J lost 5 bases.

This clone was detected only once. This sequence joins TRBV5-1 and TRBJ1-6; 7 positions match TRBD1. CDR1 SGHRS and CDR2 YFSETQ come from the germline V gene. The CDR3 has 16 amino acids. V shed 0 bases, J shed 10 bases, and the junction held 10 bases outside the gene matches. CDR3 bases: TGCGCCAGCAGCTTGGCCTCGCCGACAGGGTCCTCACCCCTCCACTTT. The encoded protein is CASSLASPTGSSPLHF.

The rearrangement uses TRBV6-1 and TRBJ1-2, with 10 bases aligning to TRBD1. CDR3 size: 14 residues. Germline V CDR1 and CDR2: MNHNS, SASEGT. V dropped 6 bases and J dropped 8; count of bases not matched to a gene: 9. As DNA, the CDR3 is TGTGCCAGCAGCGCGACAGGGGGCTCGCGGGGCTACACCTTC. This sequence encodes CASSATGGSRGYTF.

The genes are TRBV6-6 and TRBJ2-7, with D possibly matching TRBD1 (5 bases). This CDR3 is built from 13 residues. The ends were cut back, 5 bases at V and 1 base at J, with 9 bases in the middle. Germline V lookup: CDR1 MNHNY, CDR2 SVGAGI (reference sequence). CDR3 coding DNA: TGTGCCAGCAGTGAGAGACAGTCCTACGAGCAGTACTTC. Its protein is CASSERQSYEQYF.